The 9 T cell receptor beta chains presented below share a single source sample, sequenced in a study of shared clonotypes between healthy human individuals. Here immunoSEQ multiplex PCR was the method, and the copy in TCRdb shows in-frame clones only, minus some. This repertoire shows around 500,000 clones, around 80% found once; its top ten account for 13%. The sample taken for sequencing was PBMCs. Receptor source: a woman aged 35 to 49 in good health. Some clones in this sample may be carry-over from other donors' samples.

V gene TRBV30 combines with J gene TRBJ2-5; weak D call: TRBD1 (5 bases). CDR1 and CDR2 (germline): GTSNPN, SVGIG (reference sequence). The CDR3 covers 14 residues. The germline V and J ends were trimmed by 1 base and 4 bases, with 13 bases remaining between them. The CDR3 sequence: CAWSGGRIAETQYF. The CDR3 nucleotides read TGTGCCTGGAGTGGGGGCCGGATAGCAGAGACCCAGTACTTC. The whole variable domain, remainder taken from reference TRBV30 and TRBJ2-5, is SQTIHQWPATLVQPVGSPLSLECTVEGTSNPNLYWYRQAAGRGLQLLFYSVGIGQISSEVPQNLSASRPQDRQFILSSKKLLLSDSGFYLCAWSGGRIAETQYFGPGTRLLVL.

The chain is built from TRBV11-1 and TRBJ2-3; tentative D call: TRBD2 (5 bases). There are 14 residues in the CDR3. Per germline, CDR1 SGHAT and CDR2 FQDESV (reference sequence). Trimming took 2 bases from V and 4 from J, leaving 10 bases between them. CDR3: CASSLTGSPDTQYF. The CDR3 DNA reads as TGTGCCAGCAGCTTAACGGGGAGTCCAGATACGCAGTATTTT.

This clone was counted only a few times. The V and J genes are TRBV7-8 and TRBJ2-7; D gene ambiguous. V lost 2 bases to trimming and J lost 3 bases, with 11 bases between them. Looked up from germline, CDR1 is SGHVS and CDR2 is FQNEAQ. The CDR3 length is 14 residues. Here the CDR3 reads CASSLIIPGYEQYF. In nucleotides, the CDR3 is TGTGCCAGCAGCTTAATCATCCCCGGCTACGAGCAGTACTTC.

This clone was seen at least ten times. Other DNA sequences from this sample encode an identical CDR3 as well. This chain connects TRBV30 to TRBJ2-3, with 10 nucleotides matching TRBD2. Losses at the gene ends were 2 bases for V and 3 bases for J; bases not matched to a gene: 8. The V gene's germline CDR1 is GTSNPN and CDR2 SVGIG (reference sequence). The CDR3 runs 16 residues. The CDR3 region has the DNA TGTGCCTGGAGTAAGGGGCTAGCGGGAGCAACAGATACGCAGTATTTT. Its protein is CAWSKGLAGATDTQYF.

The chain joins TRBV16 to TRBJ1-5; weak D call: TRBD1 (6 bases). V dropped 3 bases and J dropped 3 bases, with 18 bases sitting between them. The germline V gene has CDR1 KGHSY and CDR2 FQNENV. CDR3 length: 17 amino acids. The DNA of the CDR3 is TGTGCCAGCAGCCAGTTGAAGGGGGGGGGACTCAATCAGCCCCAGCATTTT. The encoded protein is CASSQLKGGGLNQPQHF.

The V call is TRBV10-3, the J call TRBJ2-2, with D hard to call. The V end was cut by 11 bases, the J end by 6 bases, with 13 bases between. Germline V gene sequence: CDR1 ENHRY, CDR2 SYGVKD. The CDR3 is 12 amino acids. CDR3 DNA sequence: TGTGCCTCCTCAACCGGATCCGGGGAGCTGTTTTTT. Protein product: CASSTGSGELFF.

Regarding this clone: Germline and junction disagree at one end, which may indicate a read error. The CDR3 sequence is CASSITGGGETQYF. The CDR3 nucleotides read TGTGCCAGCAGCATAACAGGGGGAGGAGAGACCCAGTACTTC. The chain couples TRBV7-3 to TRBJ2-5; 8 nucleotides agree with TRBD1. CDR3 length equals 14 residues. Germline CDR1 and CDR2: SGHTA and FQGTGA.

CDR3 sequence (DNA): TGCGCCAGCAGTGAGTCGGGAGCGGGAGCCCCTGATGAGCAGTTCTTC. Its translation is CASSESGAGAPDEQFF. V and J are TRBV10-1 and TRBJ2-1; 8 bases are shared with TRBD2. Germline lookup yields CDR1 WNHNN and CDR2 SYGVQD (reference sequence). The CDR3 length is 16 residues. J was trimmed by 8 bases and V by 0 bases; bases with no gene match: 9.

This chain links TRBV28 with TRBJ2-2; tentatively, D is TRBD1 or TRBD2 (5 bases each). Germline CDR1 MDHEN, CDR2 SYDVKM. The CDR3 has 16 residues. The ends were cut back, 10 bases at V and 1 base at J, with 19 bases in the middle. CDR3 sequence: CATNHWGGLNTGELFF. The CDR3 DNA is TGTGCCACCAATCATTGGGGCGGGTTGAACACCGGGGAGCTGTTTTTT.